The 8 T cell receptor beta chains given below trace back to one sample, sequenced in a study of shared clonotypes between healthy human individuals. Produced via immunoSEQ multiplex PCR; TCRdb's table is partial and in-frame only. This sample has millions of clones, with approximately 93% found just once. The sample was naive CD4+ T cells from PBMCs. Stated subset: CD45RA+ positively selected. Source of these receptors: a man younger than 35 in good health. Some clones in this sample may be carry-over from other donors' samples.

This chain connects TRBV29-1 to TRBJ1-1; 7 nucleotides align to TRBD1. CDR1 is SQVTM and CDR2 is ANQGSEA in the germline V gene. This CDR3 has 14 amino acids. The V gene end was trimmed by 6 bases and the J gene end by 2 bases; junction bases not matched to a gene: 9. Written as DNA, the CDR3 is TGCAGCGTCGCCTCGTGGACAGGTAACACTGAAGCTTTCTTT. Protein product: CSVASWTGNTEAFF.

The chain has TRBV7-2 and TRBJ2-5; D is ambiguous. V lost 1 base, J lost 7 bases, and 13 bases lay in between. There are 14 residues in the CDR3. CDR1 and CDR2 (germline): SGHTA, FQGNSA. The CDR3 is CASSLEWQIGTQYF. The CDR3, as DNA: TGTGCCAGCAGCTTAGAATGGCAGATTGGGACCCAGTACTTC.

The V and J genes are TRBV19 and TRBJ1-5; 7 positions agree with TRBD1. Per germline, CDR1 LNHDA and CDR2 SQIVND (reference sequence). Losses at the gene ends were 4 bases for V and 0 bases for J; bases not matched to a gene: 6. The CDR3 is 16 amino acids. CDR3 region: CASSTLGDSSNQPQHF. CDR3 bases: TGTGCCAGTAGTACCTTGGGGGACAGTAGCAATCAGCCCCAGCATTTT.

The chain couples TRBV30 to TRBJ2-5; D is possibly TRBD2 (5 bases). The CDR3 consists of 13 residues. V was pared by 3 bases and J by 4 bases, with 12 bases between. Germline CDR1 is GTSNPN and CDR2 is SVGIG (reference sequence). The DNA of the CDR3 is TGTGCCTGGAGCCGGGGAGTTCTAGAGACCCAGTACTTC. This translates into CAWSRGVLETQYF.

The genes are TRBV5-1 and TRBJ2-1, with 7 bases fitting TRBD2. The J segment lost 4 bases and the V segment lost 5 bases, leaving 6 bases of the junction unmatched. CDR1 is SGHRS and CDR2 is YFSETQ in the germline V gene. The CDR3 is 14 residues long. For the CDR3, the DNA is TGCGCCAGCAGGAATCGGGAGGTATACAATGAGCAGTTCTTC. Translating it yields CASRNREVYNEQFF.

The V gene is TRBV11-2, the J gene TRBJ2-1; TRBD2 aligns across 8 bases. J lost 1 base, V lost 5 bases, and 10 bases had no gene match. The V gene's germline CDR1 is SGHAT and CDR2 FQNNGV. This CDR3 spans 17 amino acids. The CDR3: CASSPRVSGGSYNEQFF. CDR3 coding DNA: TGTGCCAGCAGCCCGCGGGTCAGCGGGGGATCCTACAATGAGCAGTTCTTC. Supplemented by reference TRBV11-2 and TRBJ2-1, the full variable domain reads EAGVAQSPRYKIIEKRQSVAFWCNPISGHATLYWYQQILGQGPKLLIQFQNNGVVDDSQLPKDRFSAERLKGVDSTLKIQPAKLEDSAVYLCASSPRVSGGSYNEQFFGPGTRLTVL.

This sequence joins TRBV5-1 and TRBJ2-3; maybe TRBD1 (5 bases). The CDR3 consists of 16 residues. With 0 bases removed from V and 2 bases from J, the gap between germline ends came to 13 bases. The germline V gene has CDR1 SGHRS and CDR2 YFSETQ. The CDR3 DNA reads as TGCGCCAGCAGCTTGGCAGCAGGGTCTCCCACAGATACGCAGTATTTT. Protein: CASSLAAGSPTDTQYF.

V is TRBV12-5 and J is TRBJ2-7, with a weak D call TRBD1 (6 bases). V was trimmed by 0 bases and J by 0 bases, leaving 9 bases between them. The CDR3 extends over 15 amino acids. Germline CDR1 and CDR2: LGHNT and FRNRAP. The CDR3 bases are TGTGCTAGTGGTTTGGTACGAGGGGGCTCCTACGAGCAGTACTTC. Protein product: CASGLVRGGSYEQYF. The entire variable domain, with the rest obtained from reference TRBV12-5 and TRBJ2-7, is as follows: DARVTQTPRHKVTEMGQEVTMRCQPILGHNTVFWYRQTMMQGLELLAYFRNRAPLDDSGMPKDRFSAEMPDATLATLKIQPSEPRDSAVYFCASGLVRGGSYEQYFGPGTRLTVT.